Below are 29 T cell receptor beta chains sequenced from a single sample in a study of T-cell reconstitution after alpha-beta-depleted transplantation in children. Findings and caveats of the study: At the one-year point after transplant, T-cell counts and TCRbeta diversity were found to come mostly from T cells that had been newly produced.

The antigens of these receptors remain unknown. Molecular barcoding with unique molecular identifiers was used for the TCRbeta library. TCRdb called the PCR reads again in MiXCR, with one record for every CDR3 protein. The sample contains about 300,000 distinct CDR3 sequences, over 7.5% of which appear only once. The starting material was peripheral blood, obtained 360 days after TCRalphabeta/CD19-depleted stem cell transplant. Receptor source: a female patient aged 2-9 years who had a stem cell transplant for Fanconi anemia, so the T cells may come from the graft donor.

CDR3 residues: CASNIAGQETQYF. The CDR3 nucleotides are TGTGCCAGCAACATAGCGGGACAAGAGACCCAGTACTTC. The gene calls are TRBV2 and TRBJ2-5, with TRBD2 identical over 8 bases. Germline CDR1 reads SNHLY; CDR2 reads FYNNEI. The CDR3 has 13 amino acids. The V and J ends lost 7 bases and 2 bases, in that order; junction bases with no gene match: 3. Supplemented by reference TRBV2 and TRBJ2-5, the full variable domain reads EPEVTQTPSHQVTQMGQEVILRCVPISNHLYFYWYRQILGQKVEFLVSFYNNEISEKSEIFDDQFSVERPDGSNFTLKIRSTKLEDSAMYFCASNIAGQETQYFGPGTRLLVL.

This clonotype was seen a handful of times. V and J are TRBV30 and TRBJ1-1, with D unresolved. CDR1 is GTSNPN and CDR2 is SVGIG in the germline V gene (reference sequence). This CDR3 has 13 amino acids. Trimming cost V 0 bases and J 3 bases, with 8 bases left between them. Here the CDR3 DNA reads TGTGCCTGGAGTGTATCGGGATACACTGAAGCTTTCTTT. Amino acids: CAWSVSGYTEAFF.

In its sample, this clonotype was seen a few times. The chain joins TRBV7-9 to TRBJ1-4; 7 bases are shared with TRBD1. This CDR3 is built from 14 residues. V gave up 2 bases and J gave up 4 bases; unmatched junction bases: 1. Germline V CDR1 and CDR2: SEHNR, FQNEAQ (reference sequence). The CDR3 sequence is CASSLQGDNEKLFF. The CDR3 nucleotides read TGTGCCAGCAGCTTACAGGGGGATAATGAAAAACTGTTTTTT.

The chain joins TRBV7-4 to TRBJ2-1, with TRBD2 matching 9 bases. Unmatched junction bases numbered 5, after V lost 4 bases and J lost 4 bases. The CDR3 loop spans 15 amino acids. The germline V gene has CDR1 SGHVT and CDR2 SQSDAQ. The CDR3 sequence: CASSSSGNNYNEQFF. The DNA of the CDR3 is TGTGCCAGCAGCTCTAGCGGGAACAATTACAATGAGCAGTTCTTC.

This clonotype was seen repeatedly, ten times or more. The chain uses TRBV7-9 and TRBJ1-1; 8 bases agree with TRBD1. The CDR3 length is 14 residues. V trimming: 5 bases; J trimming: 8 bases; junction bases outside the gene matches: 10. Germline CDR1 and CDR2: SEHNR and FQNEAQ (reference sequence). The CDR3 DNA is TGTGCCAGCAGCCCCGACAGGGGACTCAAGGAAGCTTTCTTT. Amino acids: CASSPDRGLKEAFF.

This clonotype has a count of ten or more. V and J are TRBV25-1 and TRBJ1-4; 11 nucleotides align to TRBD1. Germline V gives CDR1 MGHDK, CDR2 SYGVNS. The CDR3 is 15 amino acids. With V trimmed by 3 bases and J by 7 bases, 4 bases remained unmatched. In DNA, the CDR3 is TGTGCCAGCAGTGATCCGGGGACAGGGGGTGAAAAACTGTTTTTT. This codes for CASSDPGTGGEKLFF.

This rearrangement joins TRBV27 to TRBJ1-1; D is unresolved. Germline CDR1 MNHEY, CDR2 SMNVEV (reference sequence). Trimming cost V 1 base and J 9 bases, with 12 bases left between them. This CDR3 has 13 residues. The DNA for the CDR3 is TGTGCCAGCAGTTTATTAGCAGGTTCTCAAGCTTTCTTT. Its protein product is CASSLLAGSQAFF.

This clonotype showed up many times. The rearrangement joins TRBV28 to TRBJ1-1; 9 nucleotides agree with TRBD1. The germline V gene encodes CDR1 MDHEN and CDR2 SYDVKM. The CDR3 runs to 16 residues. Trimming took 6 bases from V and 1 from J; bases not matched to a gene: 9. CDR3: CASRLTGGRQNTEAFF. In DNA form, the CDR3 reads TGTGCCAGCAGGCTTACAGGGGGCCGACAGAACACTGAAGCTTTCTTT.

This clonotype was seen ten or more times. V and J are TRBV20-1 and TRBJ2-7; TRBD2 matches at 8 bases. The germline V gene encodes CDR1 DFQATT and CDR2 SNEGSKA (reference sequence). The CDR3 runs to 16 residues. Unmatched junction bases numbered 9, after V lost 0 bases and J lost 2 bases. The DNA of the CDR3 is TGCAGTGCTAGAGATCCAGGACGGGGGGGGACCTACGAGCAGTACTTC. Translating it yields CSARDPGRGGTYEQYF.

This clonotype was picked up many times. V is TRBV5-6 and J is TRBJ2-1, with D hard to call. This CDR3 is 15 amino acids long. Trimming took 0 bases from V and 5 from J, leaving 12 bases between them. Germline CDR1 SGHDT, CDR2 YYEEEE. The CDR3 sequence: CASSLALQYHNEQFF. The CDR3 nucleotides are TGTGCCAGCAGCTTGGCACTTCAGTACCACAATGAGCAGTTCTTC.

This clonotype was detected many times. This CDR3 reads CSASPEQETQYF. DNA for the CDR3: TGCAGTGCTAGTCCAGAGCAAGAGACCCAGTACTTC. The chain recombines TRBV20-1 with TRBJ2-5, with no clear D. The length of the CDR3 is 12 residues. Germline V gives CDR1 DFQATT, CDR2 SNEGSKA (reference sequence). V lost 3 bases, J lost 2 bases, and 7 bases lay in between.

This clonotype has only a few counts. In DNA, the CDR3 is TGTGCCAGCAGCCATGGACTAGCCGCCTACGAGCAGTACGTC. It encodes CASSHGLAAYEQYV. The rearrangement joins TRBV6-1 to TRBJ2-7; TRBD2 agrees at 8 bases. Germline loops: CDR1 MNHNS, CDR2 SASEGT. The CDR3 has 14 residues. The V gene end was trimmed by 6 bases and the J gene end by 2 bases; junction bases not matched to a gene: 6.

This sequence joins TRBV6-2 or TRBV6-3 and TRBJ1-4, with no clear D. The CDR3 is 17 residues long. From germline, CDR1 is MNHEY and CDR2 SVGEGT. The germline V and J ends were trimmed by 3 bases and 7 bases, with 21 bases remaining between them. The CDR3 reads CASSYRAVTLAREKLFF. The DNA for the CDR3 is TGTGCCAGCAGTTATCGGGCGGTTACGCTTGCACGTGAAAAACTGTTTTTT.

This clonotype was found once. Being one base from a much bigger clone, this may be a read error. The CDR3 does not close with the conserved phenylalanine or tryptophan, likely indicating a read error. The chain uses TRBV5-5 and TRBJ1-1, with D possibly TRBD1 on 6 matching bases. CDR3 size: 13 residues. The germline V and J ends were trimmed by 4 bases and 3 bases, with 10 bases remaining between them. CDR1 and CDR2 from the germline V gene are SGHKS and YYEKEE (reference sequence). In DNA form, the CDR3 reads TGTGCCAGCAGCACTTACAGGGACACTGAAGCTTTCATT. It translates to CASSTYRDTEAFI.

This clonotype occurred many times. This chain connects TRBV24-1 to TRBJ2-5; 9 nucleotides agree with TRBD1. This CDR3 spans 18 amino acids. Germline V lookup: CDR1 KGHDR, CDR2 SFDVKD. Trimming cost V 6 bases and J 2 bases; bases outside gene matches: 15. The CDR3 loop is CATSRGQGPVWSQETQYF. CDR3 bases: TGTGCCACCAGTAGGGGACAGGGCCCGGTGTGGTCACAAGAGACCCAGTACTTC.

Ten or more counts support this clonotype. The rearrangement joins TRBV29-1 to TRBJ1-2; 11 bases align to TRBD1. The CDR3 is 14 residues long. V was clipped by 7 bases and J by 5 bases; unmatched bases: 9. Per germline, CDR1 SQVTM and CDR2 ANQGSEA. The CDR3 here is CSALPGTGGYGYTF. The CDR3 DNA reads TGCAGCGCCCTGCCCGGGACAGGGGGGTATGGCTACACCTTC.

In its sample, this clonotype was seen many times. This rearrangement joins TRBV27 to TRBJ1-2; a weak D match, TRBD1 (5 bases). CDR1 is MNHEY, CDR2 SMNVEV, per germline (reference sequence). The CDR3 contains 16 residues. With 6 bases removed from V and 8 bases from J, the gap between germline ends came to 25 bases. The CDR3 nucleotides read TGTGCCAGCAGCTCTTCGACAGAAGCTCCCTTCTGGGGCTACACCTTC. It encodes CASSSSTEAPFWGYTF.

This chain links TRBV4-2 with TRBJ1-2; D is perhaps TRBD1 (5 bases). Germline values: CDR1 LGHNA, CDR2 YNFKEQ. This CDR3 has 17 residues. V was shortened by 0 bases and J by 2 bases, with 16 bases between the two germline ends. The CDR3 DNA reads TGTGCCAGCAGCCAAGATATGTTTGACAGTGAAAACTATGGCTACACCTTC. Encoded protein: CASSQDMFDSENYGYTF.

The rearrangement joins TRBV4-1 to TRBJ1-2; 7 bases align to TRBD1. CDR1 MGHRA and CDR2 YSYEKL come from the germline V gene. J was trimmed by 2 bases and V by 4 bases; bases with no gene match: 4. CDR3 length: 14 residues. CDR3 region: CASSLGTENYGYTF. The CDR3 nucleotides read TGCGCCAGCAGCCTAGGGACAGAGAACTATGGCTACACCTTC.

At least ten counts were recorded for this clonotype. The chain combines TRBV12-3 or TRBV12-4 with TRBJ1-1; 7 bases line up with TRBD1. The length of the CDR3 is 12 residues. CDR3 sequence: CVERRGQGEAFF. DNA for the CDR3: TGTGTCGAGCGAAGGGGGCAGGGTGAAGCTTTCTTT.

This clonotype was seen at least ten times. V gene TRBV5-1 combines with J gene TRBJ1-2; no reliable D call. V lost 0 bases, J lost 2 bases, and 8 bases lay in between. Germline loops: CDR1 SGHRS, CDR2 YFSETQ. The CDR3 is 14 residues long. The CDR3, as DNA: TGCGCCAGCAGCTTGGACAGCGCCAACTATGGCTACACCTTC. Protein sequence: CASSLDSANYGYTF.

This clonotype occurred a few times. The chain carries TRBV20-1 and TRBJ1-5; TRBD1 matches at 7 bases. Germline values: CDR1 DFQATT, CDR2 SNEGSKA (reference sequence). J lost 4 bases, V lost 6 bases, and 9 bases had no gene match. The CDR3 is 14 residues long. The CDR3 DNA is TGCAGTGCCGGACGGACAGGTGAAAATCAGCCCCAGCATTTT. Its protein is CSAGRTGENQPQHF.

The V and J genes are TRBV3-1 and TRBJ1-2; TRBD1 might be the D (6 bases). The germline V and J ends were trimmed by 4 bases and 8 bases, with 20 bases remaining between them. CDR1 LGHDT and CDR2 YNNKEL come from the germline V gene (reference sequence). The CDR3 sequence is 15 residues long. CDR3 coding DNA: TGTGCCAGCAGCCCGACCGCCGGGGGGCTTAGCGGCTACACCTTC. Its translation: CASSPTAGGLSGYTF. The complete variable domain, with remaining parts taken from reference TRBV3-1 and TRBJ1-2, reads DTAVSQTPKYLVTQMGNDKSIKCEQNLGHDTMYWYKQDSKKFLKIMFSYNNKELIINETVPNRFSPKSPDKAHLNLHINSLELGDSAVYFCASSPTAGGLSGYTFGSGTRLTVV.

This clonotype was recorded at least ten times. The chain uses TRBV5-1 and TRBJ2-2, with D possibly being TRBD2 (7 bases). Trimming pared 0 bases from V and 6 bases from J, leaving 12 bases between. Germline CDR1 SGHRS, CDR2 YFSETQ. The CDR3 has 15 amino acids. CDR3 DNA sequence: TGCGCCAGCAGCTTGGTCGGGGGGCAGTCCGGGGAGCTGTTTTTT. This translates into CASSLVGGQSGELFF.

This clonotype was counted many times. The J gene is TRBJ2-2, the V gene TRBV3-1; D uncertain. With 3 bases removed from V and 2 bases from J, the gap between germline ends came to 13 bases. The V gene's germline CDR1 is LGHDT and CDR2 YNNKEL (reference sequence). The CDR3 totals 16 residues. The CDR3: CASSQGTGSNTGELFF. CDR3 in DNA: TGTGCCAGCAGCCAGGGTACGGGCTCTAACACCGGGGAGCTGTTTTTT.

This clonotype was counted ten times or more. This chain links TRBV20-1 with TRBJ1-4; the D is unclear. CDR1 is DFQATT, CDR2 SNEGSKA, per germline (reference sequence). This CDR3 spans 14 amino acids. Between the trimmed V and J ends, which lost 2 bases and 4 bases, there was a span of 11 bases. This CDR3 reads CSARSVHDNEKLFF. The DNA for the CDR3 is TGCAGTGCTAGAAGCGTACACGATAATGAAAAACTGTTTTTT.

At least ten counts were recorded for this clonotype. The chain has TRBV29-1 and TRBJ2-1; TRBD2 matches 13 bases. The CDR3 length is 14 residues. Germline trimming cut 6 bases from V and 8 bases from J; bases unmatched to any gene: 7. Germline CDR1 SQVTM, CDR2 ANQGSEA. CDR3 loop: CSVTGLAGLYEQFF. CDR3 nucleotides: TGCAGCGTAACGGGACTAGCGGGACTCTATGAGCAGTTCTTC.

This clonotype was observed many times. The chain uses TRBV20-1 and TRBJ1-4; 7 bases are shared with TRBD1. V gave up 1 base and J gave up 4 bases; unmatched junction bases: 9. The CDR3 is made up of 16 amino acids. CDR1 is DFQATT and CDR2 is SNEGSKA in the germline V gene (reference sequence). CDR3: CSARVVWGQLNEKLFF. In DNA, the CDR3 is TGCAGTGCTAGAGTTGTATGGGGACAGCTTAATGAAAAACTGTTTTTT.

This clonotype occurred many times. The chain carries TRBV7-9 and TRBJ2-5; no reliable D call. Trimming stripped 1 base from V and 4 bases from J, with 4 bases between. There are 12 residues in the CDR3. In germline, CDR1 is SEHNR, CDR2 FQNEAQ (reference sequence). CDR3 nucleotide sequence: TGTGCCAGCAGCTTAGGAATAGAGACCCAGTACTTC. It codes for CASSLGIETQYF.